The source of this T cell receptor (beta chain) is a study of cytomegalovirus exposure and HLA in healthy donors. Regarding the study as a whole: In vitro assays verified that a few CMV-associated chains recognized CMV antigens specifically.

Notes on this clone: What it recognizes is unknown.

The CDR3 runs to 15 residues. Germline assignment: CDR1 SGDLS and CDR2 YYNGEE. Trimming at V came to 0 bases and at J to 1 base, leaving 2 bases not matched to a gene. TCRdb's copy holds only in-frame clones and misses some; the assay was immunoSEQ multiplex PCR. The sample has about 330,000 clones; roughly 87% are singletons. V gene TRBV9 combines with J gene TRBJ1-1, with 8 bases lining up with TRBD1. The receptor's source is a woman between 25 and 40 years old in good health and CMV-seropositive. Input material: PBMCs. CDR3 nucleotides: TGTGCCAGCAGCGTAGCAACAGGGGGGAACACTGAAGCTTTCTTT. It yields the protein CASSVATGGNTEAFF.